The rows below give T cell receptor beta chains drawn from one sample of a study of neurological immune-mediated disorders. TCRdb reanalysed the 5' RACE reads using MiXCR and keeps one entry per CDR3 protein. The sample yields 75,000 to 90,000 distinct CDR3 sequences, about a tenth seen once. Sequencing was performed on PBMCs. The receptors shown here come from a man in his forties or fifties in good health. CDR3s include the opening cysteine and the closing phenylalanine or tryptophan. Fields, in order: J gene, V gene, clone size, D gene, CDR3 protein, CDR3 DNA. A D gene is named only where the DNA matches it firmly. The size of a clone is reported for some rows only, either as once, few or many, or as a class for expanded clones.

>TRBJ2-7|TRBV5-1|many|NA
CASSPNQKSSYEQYF
TGCGCCAGCAGCCCAAACCAGAAGAGCTCCTACGAGCAGTACTTC
>TRBJ2-7|TRBV3-1|many|TRBD1
CASTGTVDSYEQYF
TGTGCCAGCACCGGGACAGTCGACTCCTACGAGCAGTACTTC
>TRBJ1-2|TRBV29-1|many|NA
CSVLAGAYNYGYTF
TGCAGCGTGCTGGCGGGGGCCTATAACTATGGCTACACCTTC
>TRBJ2-1|TRBV20-1|many|NA
CSASGGTLWGNEQFF
TGCAGTGCTAGCGGCGGGACCCTATGGGGGAATGAGCAGTTCTTC
>TRBJ2-2|TRBV24-1|many|TRBD1
CATSEADRATGELFF
TGTGCCACCAGTGAAGCGGACAGGGCGACCGGGGAGCTGTTTTTT
>TRBJ2-2|TRBV11-1|many|TRBD1
CASSPDRGLDTGELFF
TGTGCCAGCAGTCCAGACAGGGGGCTTGACACCGGGGAGCTGTTTTTT
>TRBJ2-2|TRBV20-1|many|NA
CSAFQQGFGGELFF
TGCAGTGCCTTCCAACAAGGTTTTGGCGGGGAGCTGTTTTTT
>TRBJ2-3|TRBV9|many|NA
CASTKDEGRTDTQYF
TGTGCCAGTACCAAGGATGAGGGACGCACAGATACGCAGTATTTT
>TRBJ1-1|TRBV19|many|NA
CASNPAGTVWTEAFF
TGTGCCAGTAATCCTGCGGGGACGGTATGGACTGAAGCTTTCTTT
>TRBJ1-3|TRBV5-5|many|NA
CASSPGSNSGNTIYF
TGTGCCAGCAGCCCTGGGTCTAACTCTGGAAACACCATATATTTT
>TRBJ2-1|TRBV7-2|many|NA
CASSLARYHEQFF
TGTGCCAGCAGCTTAGCGCGGTACCATGAGCAGTTCTTC
>TRBJ2-2|TRBV7-9|many|NA
CASSQQGSTGELFF
TGTGCCAGCAGCCAACAGGGATCCACCGGGGAGCTGTTTTTT
>TRBJ1-2|TRBV30|NA|TRBD1
CAGTGISYGYTF
TGTGCCGGGACAGGGATAAGCTATGGCTACACCTTC
>TRBJ1-5|TRBV10-2|many|TRBD1
CASRAGTGGNINQPQHF
TGCGCCAGCAGGGCTGGGACAGGGGGCAACATCAATCAGCCCCAGCATTTT
>TRBJ2-7|TRBV3-1|many|TRBD2
CASSQTSGGTYEQYF
TGTGCCAGCAGCCAAACTAGCGGCGGTACCTACGAGCAGTACTTC
>TRBJ1-2|TRBV5-1|many|NA
CASSLAGTGGYTF
TGCGCCAGCAGCTTGGCAGGGACCGGTGGCTACACCTTC
>TRBJ2-7|TRBV7-9|few|TRBD1
CASSWREGTESYEQYF
TGTGCCAGCAGCTGGCGAGAGGGGACAGAATCCTACGAGCAGTACTTC
>TRBJ2-5|TRBV6-5|many|NA
CASSSDEGTQYF
TGTGCCAGCAGTTCGGATGAGGGGACCCAGTACTTC
>TRBJ2-2|TRBV25-1|many|NA
CASSSMRGMDTGELFF
TGTGCCAGCAGTTCAATGAGGGGGATGGACACCGGGGAGCTGTTTTTT
>TRBJ2-2|TRBV10-2|many|TRBD1
CASDGGQGLAGELFF
TGCGCCAGCGACGGGGGACAGGGGTTAGCCGGGGAGCTGTTTTTT
>TRBJ2-7|TRBV6-5|NA|NA
CASRMGDRDFSDEQYF
TGTGCCAGCAGAATGGGAGACAGGGACTTTTCGGACGAGCAGTACTTC
>TRBJ1-5|TRBV5-6|NA|TRBD1
CASSFGTGERDQPQHF
TGTGCCAGCAGCTTTGGGACAGGGGAGCGGGATCAGCCCCAGCATTTT
>TRBJ1-3|TRBV5-6|many|NA
CASSFATGGNTIYF
TGTGCCAGCAGCTTTGCGACAGGTGGAAACACCATATATTTT
>TRBJ1-2|TRBV10-2|many|TRBD1
CASSDGTGAPYGYTF
TGCGCCAGCAGTGATGGGACAGGGGCACCTTATGGCTACACCTTC
>TRBJ2-7|TRBV20-1|many|NA
CSAEDRSYEQYF
TGCAGTGCAGAAGACCGTTCCTACGAGCAGTACTTC
>TRBJ2-5|TRBV29-1|many|NA
CSVSEETQYF
TGCAGCGTTTCAGAAGAGACCCAGTACTTC
>TRBJ2-3|TRBV11-2|NA|TRBD2
CASSLRSGGLNTQYF
TGTGCCAGCAGCTTACGGAGCGGGGGGTTGAATACGCAGTATTTT
>TRBJ2-7|TRBV12-3/TRBV12-4|NA|NA
CASSGAAVEQYF
TGTGCCAGCAGTGGGGCGGCTGTCGAGCAGTACTTC
>TRBJ2-3|TRBV5-1|NA|NA
CASSSAGSAVDTQYF
TGCGCCAGCAGCTCCGCGGGTTCAGCGGTGGATACGCAGTATTTT
>TRBJ2-7|TRBV20-1|many|TRBD2
CSAGTSGGAGEQYF
TGCAGTGCTGGAACTAGCGGGGGGGCCGGAGAGCAGTACTTC
>TRBJ1-5|TRBV5-1|many|NA
CASSPSGPGDYQPQHF
TGCGCCAGCAGCCCGTCTGGTCCAGGGGACTATCAGCCCCAGCATTTT
>TRBJ1-2|TRBV5-1|few|NA
CASTPGGEVNYGYTF
TGCGCCAGCACCCCGGGCGGGGAAGTGAACTATGGCTACACCTTC
>TRBJ2-1|TRBV7-9|NA|NA
CASSPRDGVNEQFF
TGTGCCAGCAGCCCCCGCGATGGAGTAAATGAGCAGTTCTTC
>TRBJ2-3|TRBV5-6|many|NA
CASSFWKGGPTDTQYF
TGTGCCAGCAGCTTTTGGAAGGGCGGACCCACAGATACGCAGTATTTT
>TRBJ2-7|TRBV6-1|many|NA
CASSGTTYEQYF
TGTGCCAGCAGTGGAACCACCTACGAGCAGTACTTC